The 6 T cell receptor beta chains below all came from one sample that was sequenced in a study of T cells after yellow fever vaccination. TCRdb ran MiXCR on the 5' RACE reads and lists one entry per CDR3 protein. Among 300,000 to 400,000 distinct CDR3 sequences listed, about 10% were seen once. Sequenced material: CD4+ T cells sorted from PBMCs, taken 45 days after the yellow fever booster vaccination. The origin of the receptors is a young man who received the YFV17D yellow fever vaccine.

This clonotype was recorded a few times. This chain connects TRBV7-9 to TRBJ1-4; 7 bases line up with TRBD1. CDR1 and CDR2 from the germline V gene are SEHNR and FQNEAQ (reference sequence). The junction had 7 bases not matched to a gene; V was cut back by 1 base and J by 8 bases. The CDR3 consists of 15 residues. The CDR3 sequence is CASSLEGAIGEKLFF. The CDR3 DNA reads TGTGCCAGCAGCTTAGAGGGGGCGATTGGAGAAAAACTGTTTTTT.

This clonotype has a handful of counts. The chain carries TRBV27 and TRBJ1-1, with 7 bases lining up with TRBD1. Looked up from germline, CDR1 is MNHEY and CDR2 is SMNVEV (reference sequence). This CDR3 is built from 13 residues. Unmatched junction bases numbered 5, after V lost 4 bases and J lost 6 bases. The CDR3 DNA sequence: TGTGCCAGCAGTTCACGGGACAGACCTGAAGCTTTCTTT. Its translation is CASSSRDRPEAFF.

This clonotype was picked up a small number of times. CDR3 sequence: CSARLQDIQYF. CDR3 sequence (DNA): TGCAGTGCTAGACTCCAGGACATTCAGTACTTC. The chain couples TRBV20-1 to TRBJ2-4; D is unclear. Trimming took off 2 bases at V and 8 bases at J, with 7 bases between the two ends. This CDR3 region has 11 residues. Germline CDR1 reads DFQATT; CDR2 reads SNEGSKA (reference sequence).

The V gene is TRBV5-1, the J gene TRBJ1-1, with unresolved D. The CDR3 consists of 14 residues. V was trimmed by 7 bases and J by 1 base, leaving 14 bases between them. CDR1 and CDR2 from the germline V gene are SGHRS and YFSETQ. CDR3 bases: TGCGCCAGCGGGTCTCAGGCGTCGAACACTGAAGCTTTCTTT. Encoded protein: CASGSQASNTEAFF.

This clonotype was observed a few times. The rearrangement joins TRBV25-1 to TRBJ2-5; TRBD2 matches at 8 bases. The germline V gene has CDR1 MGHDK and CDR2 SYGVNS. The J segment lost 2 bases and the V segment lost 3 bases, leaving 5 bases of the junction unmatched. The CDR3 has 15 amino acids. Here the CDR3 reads CASSDSGNRQETQYF. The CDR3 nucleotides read TGTGCCAGCAGTGATAGCGGGAATAGGCAAGAGACCCAGTACTTC.

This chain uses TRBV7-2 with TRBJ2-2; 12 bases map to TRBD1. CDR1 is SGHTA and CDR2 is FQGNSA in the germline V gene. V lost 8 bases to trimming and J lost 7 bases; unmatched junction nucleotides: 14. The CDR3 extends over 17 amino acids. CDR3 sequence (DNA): TGTGCCAGCTCCCACCGGGACAGGGGGCTTAAGAGCGGGGAGCTGTTTTTT. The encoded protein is CASSHRDRGLKSGELFF.